The 20 T cell receptor beta chains given below trace back to one sample, sequenced in a study of vaccination effects on CD4 cells after COVID-19. Having been cultured for ten to eleven days, the cells underwent CD4+ T cell isolation. Every participant took two doses of the BNT162b2 or mRNA-1273 vaccine. For these receptors, no antigen is known. Profiled with immunoSEQ multiplex PCR; TCRdb holds only in-frame clones, not every one. The table includes tens of thousands of clones, over 70% detected once. Specimen: CD4+ T cells from PBMCs cultured without peptide, collected after COVID-19 vaccination. The source is a human donor who received a COVID-19 vaccine.

The chain couples TRBV5-1 to TRBJ1-2; 7 bases line up with TRBD1. V lost 2 bases and J lost 6; bases outside the gene matches: 13. The CDR3 loop spans 16 amino acids. Germline values: CDR1 SGHRS, CDR2 YFSETQ. Here the CDR3 reads CASSFQGDYLGDGYTF. The CDR3, as DNA: TGCGCCAGCAGCTTTCAGGGGGACTATCTTGGGGATGGCTACACCTTC.

This clone was seen once. The chain is built from TRBV29-1 and TRBJ2-2; 9 nucleotides align to TRBD1. The CDR3 spans 13 residues. Germline values: CDR1 SQVTM, CDR2 ANQGSEA. Losses at the gene ends were 6 bases for V and 1 base for J; bases not matched to a gene: 0. CDR3 region: CSVDRGNTGELFF. CDR3 coding DNA: TGCAGCGTGGACAGGGGGAACACCGGGGAGCTGTTTTTT.

A few counts support this clone. The CDR3 here is CASSLIGGPSGQPQHF. The CDR3 nucleotides read TGTGCCAGCAGCTTAATCGGCGGCCCTAGCGGCCAGCCCCAGCATTTT. This chain joins TRBV7-8 and TRBJ1-5; no clear D gene. V lost 2 bases to trimming and J lost 7 bases, with 18 bases between them. The V gene's germline CDR1 is SGHVS and CDR2 FQNEAQ. This CDR3 is 16 amino acids long.

This clone has a single count. The J gene is TRBJ1-2, the V gene TRBV19; D gene ambiguous. Trimming shortened V by 8 bases and J by 4 bases, and 20 bases separated the two germline ends. Germline assignment: CDR1 LNHDA and CDR2 SQIVND (reference sequence). The CDR3 runs to 15 residues. The DNA for the CDR3 is TGTGCCAGTTCCCCGGGGAGTGAGTTGATCTATGGCTACACCTTC. Encoded protein: CASSPGSELIYGYTF.

The chain has TRBV19 and TRBJ1-4; D may be TRBD1 (6 bases). The germline V gene encodes CDR1 LNHDA and CDR2 SQIVND (reference sequence). The ends were cut back, 2 bases at V and 6 bases at J, with 19 bases in the middle. There are 17 residues in the CDR3. CDR3 sequence (DNA): TGTGCCAGTAGTATATCCGCCCTGGGGGGGCTCGATGAAAAACTGTTTTTT. Its translation is CASSISALGGLDEKLFF.

V and J are TRBV4-1 and TRBJ2-7, with D unclear. The CDR3 runs to 16 residues. V was pared by 2 bases and J by 0 bases, with 14 bases between. The V gene's germline CDR1 is MGHRA and CDR2 YSYEKL. CDR3 residues: CASSQRPTESSYEQYV. As DNA, the CDR3 is TGCGCCAGCAGCCAACGACCCACTGAGAGCTCCTACGAGCAGTACGTC.

This chain connects TRBV7-2 to TRBJ1-2; tentatively, D is TRBD1 (5 bases). The CDR3 has 15 amino acids. Germline-derived CDR1 and CDR2 are SGHTA and FQGNSA. V shed 5 bases and J shed 8 bases, with 21 bases lying between them. The CDR3 DNA reads as TGTGCCAGCAGCACTACCCGGGACCGGGGAGAGGGCTACACCTTC. Translated, it gives CASSTTRDRGEGYTF.

J is TRBJ2-7 and V is TRBV2; D call uncertain. CDR3 length: 13 amino acids. Trimming took 4 bases from V and 10 from J, leaving 17 bases between them. Germline CDR1 is SNHLY and CDR2 is FYNNEI. The CDR3 DNA is TGTGCCAGCAGTGTGCGTCCCCAGATGAACCAGTACGTC. Translating it yields CASSVRPQMNQYV.

The CDR3 is CASSYSTGFGYTF. In DNA, the CDR3 is TGTGCCAGCAGTTACTCGACGGGATTTGGCTACACCTTC. The chain links TRBV6-5 to TRBJ1-2, with no clear D. Germline V gives CDR1 MNHEY, CDR2 SVGAGI. Trimming removed 0 bases at V and 7 bases at J, with 9 bases between. The CDR3 covers 13 residues.

The chain employs TRBV19 and TRBJ2-2, with D possibly called TRBD1 or TRBD2 (5 bases each). Deletions cut 3 bases from V and 4 bases from J, with 9 bases between. The CDR3 length is 14 residues. The germline V gene has CDR1 LNHDA and CDR2 SQIVND (reference sequence). The CDR3 sequence: CASSIWGTTGELFF. For the CDR3, the DNA is TGTGCCAGTAGTATTTGGGGGACCACCGGGGAGCTGTTTTTT.

The genes are TRBV28 and TRBJ2-5; D is tentatively TRBD1 or TRBD2 (5 bases each). Deletions cut 9 bases from V and 5 bases from J, with 34 bases between. The CDR3 spans 19 residues. Per the germline V gene, CDR1 is MDHEN and CDR2 is SYDVKM. CDR3 in amino acids: CASRRVTTYLREKYETQYF. The CDR3 bases are TGTGCCAGTAGGAGAGTAACAACGTACCTCAGGGAGAAATACGAGACCCAGTACTTC. Together with reference TRBV28 and TRBJ2-5, the CDR3 gives the full variable domain: DVKVTQSSRYLVKRTGEKVFLECVQDMDHENMFWYRQDPGLGLRLIYFSYDVKMKEKGDIPEGYSVSREKKERFSLILESASTNQTSMYLCASRRVTTYLREKYETQYFGPGTRLLVL.

This chain connects TRBV2 to TRBJ1-2; possibly TRBD1 for D (5 bases). Trimming pared 5 bases from V and 8 bases from J, leaving 21 bases between. CDR3 length: 15 amino acids. Germline V gives CDR1 SNHLY, CDR2 FYNNEI. DNA of the CDR3: TGTGCCAGCAGTCTTGGACAAGGAGTTAGTATCGGCTACACCTTC. Translation: CASSLGQGVSIGYTF.

This clone was observed a handful of times. V gene TRBV29-1 combines with J gene TRBJ2-5; 10 nucleotides align to TRBD1. Germline V gene lookup returns CDR1 SQVTM and CDR2 ANQGSEA. The CDR3 loop spans 13 amino acids. V dropped 6 bases and J dropped 5; count of bases not matched to a gene: 6. The DNA for the CDR3 is TGCAGCGTAGACAGGGGGCGAGGGGAGACCCAGTACTTC. This sequence encodes CSVDRGRGETQYF.

This clone has only one observation. The chain links TRBV4-3 to TRBJ2-5; TRBD1 matches at 8 bases. The V segment lost 0 bases and the J segment 4 bases; nucleotides outside the gene matches: 1. The CDR3 is 14 amino acids. Germline loops: CDR1 LGHNA, CDR2 YSLEER. This CDR3 is CASSQDTGGETQYF. The DNA of the CDR3 is TGCGCCAGCAGCCAAGATACAGGGGGAGAGACCCAGTACTTC.

The chain uses TRBV28 and TRBJ1-1; unclear D gene. The V end was cut by 6 bases, the J end by 1 base, with 15 bases between. From germline, CDR1 is MDHEN and CDR2 SYDVKM. CDR3 size: 15 residues. DNA of the CDR3: TGTGCCAGCAGATCGGAGCGGTTGGGGAACACTGAAGCTTTCTTT. This sequence encodes CASRSERLGNTEAFF.

V usage is TRBV6-1 and J usage is TRBJ1-3; D might be TRBD1 (5 bases). The CDR3 has 12 residues. Trimming removed 2 bases at V and 8 bases at J, with 7 bases between. Germline assignment: CDR1 MNHNS and CDR2 SASEGT. DNA of the CDR3: TGTGCCAGCAGTGAACAGGGAGACACCATATATTTT. This gives the protein CASSEQGDTIYF.

The chain carries TRBV20-1 and TRBJ1-1, with D unclear. The V gene's germline CDR1 is DFQATT and CDR2 SNEGSKA (reference sequence). V lost 3 bases and J 0 bases, leaving 2 bases between the germline ends. CDR3 length: 11 amino acids. The CDR3 coding sequence is TGCAGTGCTAGGGTGAACACTGAAGCTTTCTTT. Protein: CSARVNTEAFF.

The V and J genes are TRBV4-2 and TRBJ2-4; D is ambiguous. V lost 0 bases and J lost 0, with 9 bases in between. This CDR3 is 16 amino acids long. CDR1 is LGHNA, CDR2 YNFKEQ, per germline. The CDR3, as DNA: TGTGCCAGCAGCCAAGATCTTAGGCAAGCCAAAAACATTCAGTACTTC. Translation: CASSQDLRQAKNIQYF.

The genes are TRBV10-3 and TRBJ2-7; D call uncertain. The V and J ends lost 4 bases and 7 bases respectively, with 14 bases between them. Germline V gene data show CDR1 as ENHRY and CDR2 as SYGVKD. CDR3 length: 13 amino acids. The CDR3 DNA sequence: TGTGCCATCAGTGCCGGGTCCCCCGGGGAGCAGTACGTC. This translates into CAISAGSPGEQYV.

This clone was seen once. The chain uses TRBV20-1 and TRBJ1-2; TRBD1 is a possible D gene (6 bases). CDR3 size: 14 residues. Germline V gene sequence: CDR1 DFQATT, CDR2 SNEGSKA (reference sequence). Trimming stripped 3 bases from V and 4 bases from J, with 15 bases between. In DNA, the CDR3 is TGCAGTGCTAGTGATCTGGGAGGGGGCTATGGCTACACCTTC. Its translation: CSASDLGGGYGYTF.